Following are 5 T cell receptor beta chains from one sample sequenced in a study of blood T cell repertoires in COVID-19 (dated by TCRdb to 2020 to 2021). Library preparation was by the immunoSEQ multiplex PCR assay. TCRdb mirrors the immuneACCESS table, restricted to in-frame sequences. Some clones are absent from its copies; in checked studies, under half trace to an unresolved V gene, and the reason for the others is unknown. This sample lists around 190,000 clones; roughly 88% were detected once. Of the sample, around 14% falls within the top ten clones. Sequenced sample: peripheral blood. The receptors were gathered from a human donor in a cohort sampled during active COVID-19.

CDR3 coding DNA: TGTGCCAGCAGCATAGGGGGCGGAGTAGCAACTAATGAAAAACTGTTTTTT. Translating gives CASSIGGGVATNEKLFF. The V and J genes are TRBV21-1 and TRBJ1-4; the table gives TRBD1 as D, unverified against the DNA. TRBV21-1 is described as a pseudogene. The CDR3 is 17 residues long.

The chain employs TRBV10-1 and TRBJ2-7, with D uncertain. Germline V gene lookup returns CDR1 WNHNN and CDR2 SYGVQD (reference sequence). Between the trimmed V and J ends, which lost 2 bases and 9 bases, there was a span of 14 bases. This CDR3 region has 13 residues. The CDR3 DNA is TGCGCCAGCAGTGAGAGTCGACAAACGGCGCAGTACTTC. It yields the protein CASSESRQTAQYF.

The table lists this clone with a count of one. This chain uses TRBV30 with TRBJ2-6, with D tentatively TRBD1 (6 bases). Trimming left V 7 bases short and J 0 bases short, with 10 bases between. The germline gives CDR1 GTSNPN, CDR2 SVGIG (reference sequence). The CDR3 spans 14 residues. The CDR3 reads CASQGISGANVLTF. DNA for the CDR3: TGTGCCTCCCAGGGGATCTCTGGGGCCAACGTCCTGACTTTC.

The V gene is TRBV29-1, the J gene TRBJ2-1; no clear D gene. CDR3 length equals 14 residues. Germline lookup yields CDR1 SQVTM and CDR2 ANQGSEA. V shed 3 bases and J shed 0 bases, with 9 bases lying between them. As DNA, the CDR3 is TGCAGCGTTGAGGCCCGAAGCTCCTACAATGAGCAGTTCTTC. The encoded protein is CSVEARSSYNEQFF.

The chain is built from TRBV4-1 and TRBJ1-1; D call uncertain. Between the trimmed V and J ends, which lost 0 bases and 5 bases, there was a span of 10 bases. This CDR3 region has 14 residues. Germline V CDR1 and CDR2: MGHRA, YSYEKL. This CDR3 is CASSQEASDTEAFF. In DNA form, the CDR3 reads TGCGCCAGCAGCCAAGAAGCCAGCGATACTGAAGCTTTCTTT.